A single sample gave rise to the 6 T cell receptor beta chains below, sequenced in a study of T-cell memory formation after mild COVID-19. TCRdb called the 5' RACE reads again in MiXCR, with one record for every CDR3 protein. The sample carries under 300,000 distinct CDR3 sequences, about 20% recorded once. Specimen: PBMCs or a T cell subset sorted from them (not recorded which). These receptors were taken from a man younger than 35 who had mild COVID-19 (a few samples of this study predate the infection). Cell type and time point are not known.

In its sample, this clonotype was seen a few times. This chain links TRBV6-6 with TRBJ2-7; no reliable D call. V shed 0 bases and J shed 6 bases, with 6 bases lying between them. Germline-derived CDR1 and CDR2 are MNHNY and SVGAGI (reference sequence). The CDR3 consists of 12 residues. CDR3 region: CASSYSTGEQYF. In nucleotides, the CDR3 is TGTGCCAGCAGTTACTCGACCGGCGAGCAGTACTTC.

This clonotype was counted between two and nine times. The chain combines TRBV6-5 with TRBJ1-1; D might be TRBD1 (5 bases). The CDR3 runs 14 residues. Trimming removed 2 bases at V and 1 base at J, with 8 bases between. Germline-derived CDR1 and CDR2 are MNHEY and SVGAGI. CDR3 sequence: CASSYRTPNTEAFF. In DNA, the CDR3 is TGTGCCAGCAGTTACCGGACACCGAACACTGAAGCTTTCTTT.

The sample holds a few counts of this clonotype. This sequence joins TRBV3-1 and TRBJ2-3; possible D gene TRBD1, 6 bases. Deletions cut 3 bases from V and 6 bases from J, with 10 bases between. Germline V gene data show CDR1 as LGHDT and CDR2 as YNNKEL (reference sequence). The CDR3 totals 13 residues. The CDR3 spells CASSQAGADTQYF. CDR3 DNA: TGTGCCAGCAGCCAGGCAGGGGCGGATACGCAGTATTTT.

The sample holds a few counts of this clonotype. The chain combines TRBV7-8 with TRBJ2-7, with D possibly being TRBD1 (5 bases). Deletions cut 2 bases from V and 4 bases from J, with 12 bases between. The CDR3 is 14 amino acids. Germline CDR1 is SGHVS and CDR2 is FQNEAQ. The CDR3 protein is CASSLTGRPYEQYV. In DNA form, the CDR3 reads TGTGCCAGCAGCTTAACAGGCCGACCTTACGAGCAGTACGTC.

This clonotype occurred once. The V and J genes are TRBV4-2 and TRBJ2-3; 8 bases line up with TRBD1. V was clipped by 4 bases and J by 4 bases; unmatched bases: 7. This CDR3 region has 15 residues. CDR1 is LGHNA and CDR2 is YNFKEQ in the germline V gene. The CDR3 DNA reads as TGTGCCAGCAGCCTAAGACAGGGGTTGGCAGATACGCAGTATTTT. This codes for CASSLRQGLADTQYF.

This clonotype occurred a few times. The CDR3 bases are TGTGCCGGCCTCGACAGGGGTCGAACCGGGGAGCTGTTTTTT. This codes for CAGLDRGRTGELFF. The chain employs TRBV28 and TRBJ2-2; 8 bases line up with TRBD1. J gave up 5 bases and V 11 bases, and 10 bases lay outside the gene matches. Germline V gene lookup returns CDR1 MDHEN and CDR2 SYDVKM. This CDR3 comprises 14 residues.